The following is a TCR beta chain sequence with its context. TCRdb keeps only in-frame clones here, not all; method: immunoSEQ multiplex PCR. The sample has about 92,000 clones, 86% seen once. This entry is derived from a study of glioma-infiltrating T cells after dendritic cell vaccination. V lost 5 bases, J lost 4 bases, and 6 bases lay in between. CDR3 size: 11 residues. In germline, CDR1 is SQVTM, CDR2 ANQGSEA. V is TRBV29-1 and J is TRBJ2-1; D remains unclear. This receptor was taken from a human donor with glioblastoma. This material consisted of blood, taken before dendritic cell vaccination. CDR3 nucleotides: TGCAGCGTTCTCTTTTACAATGAGCAGTTCTTC. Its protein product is CSVLFYNEQFF.